This TCR beta chain was found in a study of blood T cell repertoires in COVID-19. Overall study: Sites across the United States, Italy and Spain contributed samples from acute and convalescent COVID-19. PBMCs, B-cell-depleted T cells, or T cells provided the cDNA or gDNA that made up the material.

This clone was seen a few times. As processed by the authors: The authors estimated nucleated cell counts from reference gene primer amplification. The assay was immunoSEQ multiplex PCR, and TCRdb's table has in-frame clones only and misses some. That table gives V, J and clone size, and the DNA gave D and trimming. The table has 200,000 or so clones, approximately 79% seen once. Trimming took off 4 bases at V and 0 bases at J, with 11 bases between the two ends. This CDR3 is built from 14 residues. Germline V gene lookup returns CDR1 SGHKS and CDR2 YYEKEE (reference sequence). The sequence was collected from a man in his 60s with active or convalescent COVID-19. The chain combines TRBV5-5 with TRBJ2-7, with D possibly matching TRBD1 (5 bases). The sample taken for sequencing was peripheral blood. As DNA, the CDR3 is TGTGCCAGCAGCGACGTCGACAGCTCCTACGAGCAGTACTTC. This codes for CASSDVDSSYEQYF.